This T cell receptor beta chain comes out of a study of OX40 agonist ivuxolimab in advanced cancers. At the level of the study: Among those enrolled, mean age was about 58 years (range about 20 to 79) and 75% to 90% were male. Study findings and constraints: The expanded peripheral T cells' antigen specificity was not determined. Partial responders dosed at 0.1-3.0 mg/kg displayed clonal expansion ranking among the lowest.

Germline V lookup: CDR1 SGHVS, CDR2 FQNEAQ. The trim removed 7 bases at V and 9 bases at J, leaving 16 bases unmatched. The CDR3 spans 15 residues. This clone has just one count. Its antigen is as yet unknown. TCRdb's copy holds only in-frame clones and misses some; the assay was immunoSEQ multiplex PCR. The profile shows about 19,000 clones, about 89% of them singletons. The investigators sampled blood at baseline, at cycle 4 day 1, and at cycle 7 day 1. J is TRBJ2-7 and V is TRBV7-8; 9 bases map to TRBD2. The sequencing here drew on CD4+ or CD8+ T cells sorted from blood, taken in a trial of the OX40 agonist ivuxolimab. The source of this sequence is an adult with an advanced solid tumor such as melanoma, head and neck, liver or kidney cancer. The CDR3 DNA follows: TGTGCCAGCAAAGGTTCTAGCGGGATCCCCCATGGGCAGTACTTC. This encodes CASKGSSGIPHGQYF.